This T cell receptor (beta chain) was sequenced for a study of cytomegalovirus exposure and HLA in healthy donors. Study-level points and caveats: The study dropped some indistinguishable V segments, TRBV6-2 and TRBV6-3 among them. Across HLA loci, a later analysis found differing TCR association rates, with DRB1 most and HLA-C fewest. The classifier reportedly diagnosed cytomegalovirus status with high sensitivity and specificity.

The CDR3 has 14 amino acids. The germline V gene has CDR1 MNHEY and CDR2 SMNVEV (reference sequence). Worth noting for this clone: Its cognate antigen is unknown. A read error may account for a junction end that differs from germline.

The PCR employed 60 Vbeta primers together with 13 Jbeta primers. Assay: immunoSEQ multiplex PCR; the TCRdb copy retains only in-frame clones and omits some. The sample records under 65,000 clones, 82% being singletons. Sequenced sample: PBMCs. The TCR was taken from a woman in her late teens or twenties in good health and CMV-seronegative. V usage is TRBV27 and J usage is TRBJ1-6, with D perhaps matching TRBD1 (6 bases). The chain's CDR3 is CARSFRGYDSPLHF. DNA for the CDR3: TGTGCCCGCAGTTTCAGGGGTTATGATTCACCCCTCCACTTT.